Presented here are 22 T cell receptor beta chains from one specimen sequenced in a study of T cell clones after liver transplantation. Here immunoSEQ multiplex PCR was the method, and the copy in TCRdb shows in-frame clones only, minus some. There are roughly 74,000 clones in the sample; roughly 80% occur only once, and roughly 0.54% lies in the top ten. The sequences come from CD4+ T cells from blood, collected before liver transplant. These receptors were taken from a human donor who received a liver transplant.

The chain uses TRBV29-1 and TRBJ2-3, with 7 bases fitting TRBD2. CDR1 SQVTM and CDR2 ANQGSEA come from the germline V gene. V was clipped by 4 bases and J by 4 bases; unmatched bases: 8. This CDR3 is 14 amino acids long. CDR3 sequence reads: CSVVKGLAADTQYF. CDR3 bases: TGCAGCGTTGTTAAAGGGCTAGCGGCAGATACGCAGTATTTT.

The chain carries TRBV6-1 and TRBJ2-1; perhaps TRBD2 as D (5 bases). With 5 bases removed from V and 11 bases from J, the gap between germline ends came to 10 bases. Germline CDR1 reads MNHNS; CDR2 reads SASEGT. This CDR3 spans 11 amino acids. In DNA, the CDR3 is TGTGCCAGCAGTCCGAGGGTGAAGCAGTTCTTC. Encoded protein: CASSPRVKQFF.

This CDR3 reads CASSLMGSNSYEQYF. The CDR3 DNA sequence: TGTGCCAGCAGCTTGATGGGCAGCAACTCCTACGAGCAGTACTTC. V and J are TRBV7-2 and TRBJ2-7; D is unclear. The germline V gene has CDR1 SGHTA and CDR2 FQGNSA. V was shortened by 3 bases and J by 0 bases, with 12 bases between the two germline ends. The CDR3 is 15 residues long.

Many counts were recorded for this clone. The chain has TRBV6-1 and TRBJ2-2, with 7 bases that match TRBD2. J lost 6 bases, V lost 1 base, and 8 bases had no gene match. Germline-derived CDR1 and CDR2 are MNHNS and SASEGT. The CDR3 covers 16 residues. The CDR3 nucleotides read TGTGCCAGCAGTGAAGACTTCGGGGGAGGGGCCGGGGAGCTGTTTTTT. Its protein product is CASSEDFGGGAGELFF.

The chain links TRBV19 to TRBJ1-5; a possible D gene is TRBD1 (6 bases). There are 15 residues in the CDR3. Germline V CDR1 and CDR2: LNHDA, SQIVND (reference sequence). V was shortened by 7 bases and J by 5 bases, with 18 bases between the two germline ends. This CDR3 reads CASTSRGAAYQPQHF. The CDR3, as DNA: TGTGCCAGTACATCAAGGGGGGCCGCCTATCAGCCCCAGCATTTT.

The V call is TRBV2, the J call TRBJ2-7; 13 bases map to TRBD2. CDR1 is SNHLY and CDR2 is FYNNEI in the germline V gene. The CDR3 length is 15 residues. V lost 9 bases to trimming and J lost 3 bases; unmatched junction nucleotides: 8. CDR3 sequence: CARTGTSGNSYEQYF. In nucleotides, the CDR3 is TGTGCCAGGACCGGGACTAGCGGGAATAGCTACGAGCAGTACTTC.

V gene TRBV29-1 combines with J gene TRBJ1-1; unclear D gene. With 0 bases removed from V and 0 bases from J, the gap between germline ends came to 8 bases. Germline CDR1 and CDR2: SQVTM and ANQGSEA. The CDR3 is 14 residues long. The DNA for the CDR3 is TGCAGCGTTGAAGAAGACACAATGAACACTGAAGCTTTCTTT. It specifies CSVEEDTMNTEAFF.

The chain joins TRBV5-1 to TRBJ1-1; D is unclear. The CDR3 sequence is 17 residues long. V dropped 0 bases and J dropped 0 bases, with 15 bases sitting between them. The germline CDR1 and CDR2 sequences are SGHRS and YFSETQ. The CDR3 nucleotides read TGCGCCAGCAGCTTGGGCCACATCGGGGAGATGAACACTGAAGCTTTCTTT. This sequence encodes CASSLGHIGEMNTEAFF.

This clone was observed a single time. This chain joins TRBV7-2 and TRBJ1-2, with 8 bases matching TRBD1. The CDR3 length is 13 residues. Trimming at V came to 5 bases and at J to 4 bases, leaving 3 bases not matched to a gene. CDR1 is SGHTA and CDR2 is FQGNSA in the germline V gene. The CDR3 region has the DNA TGTGCCAGCAGCCCTACAGGGGGCTATGGCTACACCTTC. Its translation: CASSPTGGYGYTF.

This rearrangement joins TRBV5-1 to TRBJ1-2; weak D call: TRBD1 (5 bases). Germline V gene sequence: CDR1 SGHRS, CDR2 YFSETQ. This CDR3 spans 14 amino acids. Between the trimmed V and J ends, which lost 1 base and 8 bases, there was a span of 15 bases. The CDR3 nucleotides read TGCGCCAGCAGCTTGTACGCAGGGTCGGGGGGCTACACCTTC. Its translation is CASSLYAGSGGYTF.

The CDR3 DNA sequence: TGTGCCAGCAGCCCCAAGATAGCCCTATACAATGAGCAGTTCTTC. Its protein product is CASSPKIALYNEQFF. The chain employs TRBV9 and TRBJ2-1, with D hard to call. This CDR3 is built from 15 residues. The germline V gene encodes CDR1 SGDLS and CDR2 YYNGEE. Trimming took off 4 bases at V and 4 bases at J, with 15 bases between the two ends.

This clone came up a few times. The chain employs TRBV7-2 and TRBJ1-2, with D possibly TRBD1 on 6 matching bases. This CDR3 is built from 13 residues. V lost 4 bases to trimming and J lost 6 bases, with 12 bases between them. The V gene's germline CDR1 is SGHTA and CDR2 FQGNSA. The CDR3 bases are TGTGCCAGCAGCTCCCAGGGGTCCAATGGCTACACCTTC. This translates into CASSSQGSNGYTF.

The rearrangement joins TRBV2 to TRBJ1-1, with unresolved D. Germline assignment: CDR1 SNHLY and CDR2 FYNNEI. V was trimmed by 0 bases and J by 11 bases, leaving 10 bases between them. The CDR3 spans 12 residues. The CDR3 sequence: CASSEARARAFF. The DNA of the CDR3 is TGTGCCAGCAGTGAAGCAAGGGCGCGCGCTTTCTTT.

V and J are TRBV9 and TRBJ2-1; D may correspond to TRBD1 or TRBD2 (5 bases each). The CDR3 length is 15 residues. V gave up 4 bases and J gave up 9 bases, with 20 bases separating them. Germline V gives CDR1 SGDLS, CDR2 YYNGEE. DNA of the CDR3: TGTGCCAGCAGCACCCGTAGGGACCACGGTGGTGAGCAGTTCTTC. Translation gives CASSTRRDHGGEQFF.

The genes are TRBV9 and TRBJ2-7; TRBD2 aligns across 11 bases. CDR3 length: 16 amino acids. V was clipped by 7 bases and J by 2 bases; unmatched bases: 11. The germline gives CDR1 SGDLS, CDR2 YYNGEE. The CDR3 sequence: CASGGQGLADTYEQYF. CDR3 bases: TGTGCCAGCGGTGGCCAGGGACTAGCGGATACCTACGAGCAGTACTTC.

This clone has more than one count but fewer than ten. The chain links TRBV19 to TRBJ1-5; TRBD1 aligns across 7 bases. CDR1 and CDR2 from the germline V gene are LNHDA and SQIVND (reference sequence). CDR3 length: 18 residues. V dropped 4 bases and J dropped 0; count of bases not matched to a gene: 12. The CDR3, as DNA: TGTGCCAGTAGTAGGGCCCCTTCGACAGGGAATAGCAATCAGCCCCAGCATTTT. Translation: CASSRAPSTGNSNQPQHF.

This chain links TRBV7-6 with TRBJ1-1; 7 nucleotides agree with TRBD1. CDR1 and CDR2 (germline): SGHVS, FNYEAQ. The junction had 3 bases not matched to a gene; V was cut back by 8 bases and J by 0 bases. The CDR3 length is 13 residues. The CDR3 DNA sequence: TGTGCCAGCGGACAGGACCTGAACACTGAAGCTTTCTTT. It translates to CASGQDLNTEAFF.

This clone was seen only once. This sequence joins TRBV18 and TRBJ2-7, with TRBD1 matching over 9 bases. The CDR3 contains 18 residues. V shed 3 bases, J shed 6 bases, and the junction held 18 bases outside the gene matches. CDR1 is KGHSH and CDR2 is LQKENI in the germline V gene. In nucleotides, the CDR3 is TGTGCCAGCTCACCGGACTTCGGATTACAGGGGGCACGGGGCGAGCAGTACTTC. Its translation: CASSPDFGLQGARGEQYF.

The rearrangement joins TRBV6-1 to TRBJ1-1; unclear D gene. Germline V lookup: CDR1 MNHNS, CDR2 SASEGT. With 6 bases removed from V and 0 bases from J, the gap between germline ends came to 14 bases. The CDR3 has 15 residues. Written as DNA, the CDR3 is TGTGCCAGCAGGGCCCCAGACACGATGAACACTGAAGCTTTCTTT. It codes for CASRAPDTMNTEAFF.

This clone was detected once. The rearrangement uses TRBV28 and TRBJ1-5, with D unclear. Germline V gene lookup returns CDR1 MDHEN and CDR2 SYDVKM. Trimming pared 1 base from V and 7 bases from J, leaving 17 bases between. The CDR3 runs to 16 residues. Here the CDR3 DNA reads TGTGCCAGCAGTTTATCGAAGGCAATAGGGAACCAGCCCCAGCATTTT. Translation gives CASSLSKAIGNQPQHF.

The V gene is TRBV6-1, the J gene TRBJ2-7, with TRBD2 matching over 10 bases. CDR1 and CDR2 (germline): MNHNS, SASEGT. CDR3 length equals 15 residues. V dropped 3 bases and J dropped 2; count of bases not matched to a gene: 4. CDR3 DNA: TGTGCCAGCAGTGAGGGGCTAGCGGGAGCCTACGAGCAGTACTTC. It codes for CASSEGLAGAYEQYF.

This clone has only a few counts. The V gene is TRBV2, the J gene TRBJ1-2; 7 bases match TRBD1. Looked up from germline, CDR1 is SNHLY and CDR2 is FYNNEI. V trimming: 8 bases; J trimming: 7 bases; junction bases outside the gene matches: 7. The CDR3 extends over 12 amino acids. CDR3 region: CASGGEGAGYTF. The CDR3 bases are TGTGCCAGCGGGGGGGAGGGGGCTGGCTACACCTTC.